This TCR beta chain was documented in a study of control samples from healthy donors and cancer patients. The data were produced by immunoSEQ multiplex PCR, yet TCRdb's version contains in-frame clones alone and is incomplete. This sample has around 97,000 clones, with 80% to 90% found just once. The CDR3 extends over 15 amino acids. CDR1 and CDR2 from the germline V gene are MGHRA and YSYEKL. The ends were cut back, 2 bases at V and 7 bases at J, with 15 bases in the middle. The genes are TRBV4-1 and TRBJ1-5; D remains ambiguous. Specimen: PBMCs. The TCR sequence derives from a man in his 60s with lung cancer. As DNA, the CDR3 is TGCGCCAGCAGCCAAAGGGAGGGTAGGCAGCAGCCCCAGCATTTT. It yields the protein CASSQREGRQQPQHF.